By share of the sample, the clone carrying this T cell receptor beta chain is medium-sized. Its antigen remains unknown. The CDR3 consists of 10 residues. This record comes from a study of early T cells in non-severe SARS-CoV-2 infection. Study as a whole: The sequenced material was bulk RNA from unsorted whole blood, and its chains were unpaired. Whole-study results and caveats: A preference for anti-spike CD8 responses marked VDJdb matching, which missed private and CD4 specificities.

Individual cDNA molecules carried attached unique molecular identifiers. TCRdb fed the 5' RACE reads into MiXCR, producing one record per CDR3 protein. The data hold over 35,000 distinct CDR3 sequences, with 3.5% to 5% observed a single time. The V and J genes are TRBV21-1 and TRBJ2-1. TRBV21-1 is shown as a pseudogene. Sequenced material: whole blood. The receptor was derived from an adult who was a healthcare worker with PCR-confirmed SARS-CoV-2 infection or an uninfected control (not recorded which). The CDR3 coding sequence is TGTGCCAGCCGCCACCGGGAGCAGTTCTTC. Its translation: CASRHREQFF.